The 5 T cell receptor beta chains below come from one sample, sequenced in a study of a mutant IDH1 vaccine in newly diagnosed glioma. Antigens for these TCRs are unknown. Generated by immunoSEQ multiplex PCR, the TCRdb table keeps only in-frame clones and is missing some. Counted here are some 54,000 clones, roughly 90% occurring once; the ten biggest clones make up more than 2%. Time point denoted: week 11, during vaccination. Every single dose of the vaccine, 300 ug of mutant IDH1 20-mer peptide, came with topical imiquimod. This material consisted of PBMCs, taken from a glioma patient whose treatment included an IDH1 peptide vaccine. The receptors come from a man aged 50 to 60 with glioma.

The rearrangement joins TRBV6-1 to TRBJ1-5; D is uncertain. The V and J ends lost 6 bases and 2 bases respectively, with 8 bases between them. CDR1 is MNHNS and CDR2 is SASEGT in the germline V gene. The CDR3 covers 13 residues. CDR3: CASSVTGNQPQHF. CDR3 coding DNA: TGTGCCAGCAGCGTAACAGGCAATCAGCCCCAGCATTTT.

The V gene is TRBV30, the J gene TRBJ2-7; weak D call: TRBD2 (6 bases). V lost 0 bases and J 4 bases, leaving 16 bases between the germline ends. Germline lookup yields CDR1 GTSNPN and CDR2 SVGIG (reference sequence). This CDR3 has 15 amino acids. CDR3 nucleotide sequence: TGTGCCTGGAGTGTATTTATGCGGGACCGTTACGAGCAGTACTTC. This sequence encodes CAWSVFMRDRYEQYF.

The chain employs TRBV28 and TRBJ2-1; perhaps D is TRBD1 or TRBD2 (6 bases each). The CDR3 is 13 residues long. Germline lookup yields CDR1 MDHEN and CDR2 SYDVKM. V lost 1 base and J lost 10, with 11 bases in between. CDR3 protein: CASSLSGAGEQFF. The CDR3 DNA reads TGTGCCAGCAGTTTATCGGGGGCTGGAGAGCAGTTCTTC.

Written as DNA, the CDR3 is TGCGCCAGCAGCCGGCCAGACACAGAAAAACTGTTTTTT. Encoded protein: CASSRPDTEKLFF. V gene TRBV4-1 combines with J gene TRBJ1-4; D is ambiguous. Trimming cost V 4 bases and J 8 bases, with 11 bases left between them. The length of the CDR3 is 13 residues. Germline V gene lookup returns CDR1 MGHRA and CDR2 YSYEKL.

This clone was counted a few times. This chain joins TRBV2 and TRBJ2-7, with D possibly TRBD1 on 6 matching bases. V was pared by 9 bases and J by 8 bases, with 14 bases between. The CDR3 runs 11 residues. The germline gives CDR1 SNHLY, CDR2 FYNNEI. The CDR3 DNA reads TGTGCCAGTCGGACAGAACGTAAGCAGTACTTC. Translated, it gives CASRTERKQYF. The variable domain in full, completed from reference TRBV2 and TRBJ2-7, reads EPEVTQTPSHQVTQMGQEVILRCVPISNHLYFYWYRQILGQKVEFLVSFYNNEISEKSEIFDDQFSVERPDGSNFTLKIRSTKLEDSAMYFCASRTERKQYFGPGTRLTVT.